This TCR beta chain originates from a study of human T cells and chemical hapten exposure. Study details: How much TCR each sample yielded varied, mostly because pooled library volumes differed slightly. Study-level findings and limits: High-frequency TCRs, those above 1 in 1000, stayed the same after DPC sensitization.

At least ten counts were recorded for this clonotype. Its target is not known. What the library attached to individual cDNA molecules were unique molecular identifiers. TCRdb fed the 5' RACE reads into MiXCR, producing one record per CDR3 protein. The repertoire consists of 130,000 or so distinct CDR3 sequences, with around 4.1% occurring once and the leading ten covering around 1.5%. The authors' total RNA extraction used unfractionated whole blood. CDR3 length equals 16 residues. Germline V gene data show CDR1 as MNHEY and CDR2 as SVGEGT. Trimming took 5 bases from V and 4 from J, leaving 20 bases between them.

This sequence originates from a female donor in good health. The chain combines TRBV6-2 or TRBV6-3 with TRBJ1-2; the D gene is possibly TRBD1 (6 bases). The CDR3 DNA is TGTGCCAGCAGTGAGCTCTTGGCAGGGGAGAGCTATGGCTACACCTTC. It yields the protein CASSELLAGESYGYTF.